The T cell receptor (beta chain) under discussion was sequenced for a study of cytomegalovirus exposure and HLA in healthy donors. Study-wide points: Segments of the TCR beta V type were, in most cases, productive about 87% or about 30% of the time in an earlier analysis.

PCR was performed using 60 Vbeta and 13 Jbeta primers. TCRdb keeps only in-frame clones here, not all; method: immunoSEQ multiplex PCR. The sample shows about 110,000 clones, about 74% of them seen only once. Remarks on this clone: Its antigen is still unknown.

This sequence originates from a female donor in good health and CMV-seropositive. The sequencing input was PBMCs.

CDR3 in DNA: TGTGCCAGCAGTTTCCCAACGGGACTAGCGTTGGAGGGCTACGAGCAGTACTTC. Its translation is CASSFPTGLALEGYEQYF. The V and J genes are TRBV28 and TRBJ2-7; the match to TRBD2 covers 10 bases. V lost 3 bases to trimming and J lost 3 bases; unmatched junction nucleotides: 14. CDR3 length equals 18 residues. Germline V gene sequence: CDR1 MDHEN, CDR2 SYDVKM.